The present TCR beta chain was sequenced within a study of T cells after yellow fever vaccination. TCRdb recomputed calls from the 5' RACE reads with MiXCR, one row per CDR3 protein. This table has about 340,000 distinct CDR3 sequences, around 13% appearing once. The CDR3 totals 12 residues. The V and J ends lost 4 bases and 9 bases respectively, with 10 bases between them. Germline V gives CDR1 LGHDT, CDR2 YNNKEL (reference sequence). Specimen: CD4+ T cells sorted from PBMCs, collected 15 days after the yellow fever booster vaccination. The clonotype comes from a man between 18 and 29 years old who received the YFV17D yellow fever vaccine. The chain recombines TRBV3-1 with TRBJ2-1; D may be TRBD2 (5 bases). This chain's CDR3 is CASSLPRGEQFF. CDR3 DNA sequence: TGTGCCAGCAGCCTACCCCGGGGTGAGCAGTTCTTC.